Presented here are 31 T cell receptor beta chains from one specimen sequenced in a study of T cells in Graves' hyperthyroidism and ophthalmopathy. TCR beta CDR3 regions were amplified from RNA transcripts. RT-PCR in the first round (using the HTBI primer set) targeted the TCR CDR3. TCRdb itself ran the multiplex PCR reads through MiXCR, one entry per CDR3 protein. The table records around 760,000 distinct CDR3 sequences, roughly a third of them present only once. The sequenced material came from blood. These receptors came from a woman in her thirties or forties with Graves' hyperthyroidism.

This clonotype was recorded many times. This chain uses TRBV27 with TRBJ1-5; D possibly corresponds to TRBD1 (5 bases). The CDR3 is 14 amino acids. The V gene's germline CDR1 is MNHEY and CDR2 SMNVEV (reference sequence). V was pared by 2 bases and J by 5 bases, with 10 bases between. The chain's CDR3 is CASSLIGRDQPQHF. The CDR3 DNA is TGTGCCAGCAGTTTAATTGGCAGGGATCAGCCCCAGCATTTT.

The rearrangement joins TRBV2 to TRBJ2-5; the D gene is possibly TRBD1 (5 bases). CDR1 and CDR2 (germline): SNHLY, FYNNEI. Deletions cut 8 bases from V and 2 bases from J, with 12 bases between. The CDR3 is 13 amino acids. The CDR3 region is CASGTTGQETQYF. The CDR3 DNA reads TGTGCCAGCGGAACAACAGGTCAAGAGACCCAGTACTTC.

Remarks on this clonotype: An end of the junction differs from the germline gene, which may be a read error. The chain joins TRBV10-3 to TRBJ2-2; 7 nucleotides match TRBD1. Germline lookup yields CDR1 ENHRY and CDR2 SYGVKD. The CDR3 is made up of 16 amino acids. CDR3 bases: TGTGCCAGCAGTTTTTTCCGACAGGGTGGCACCGGGGAGCTGTTTTTT. It is translated as CASSFFRQGGTGELFF.

As concerns this clonotype: This may stem from a read error, because a much larger clone lies one nucleotide away. Given the absence of the conserved phenylalanine or tryptophan at the CDR3 end, a read error is likely. The J gene is TRBJ1-6, the V gene TRBV6-1; D not certain. The length of the CDR3 is 11 residues. Between the trimmed V and J ends, which lost 7 bases and 10 bases, there was a span of 8 bases. Germline loops: CDR1 MNHNS, CDR2 SASEGT. CDR3 in DNA: TGTGCCAGCAAACTAGGCTCACCCCTCCACCTT. The encoded protein is CASKLGSPLHL.

The table lists this clonotype with a few counts. The chain joins TRBV27 to TRBJ1-1; unclear D gene. This CDR3 region has 13 residues. The germline V and J ends were trimmed by 7 bases and 2 bases, with 11 bases remaining between them. CDR1 is MNHEY and CDR2 is SMNVEV in the germline V gene (reference sequence). CDR3 region: CASTWNKNTEAFF. The CDR3 DNA is TGTGCCAGCACCTGGAACAAAAACACTGAAGCTTTCTTT.

This clonotype has more than one count but fewer than ten. This chain uses TRBV5-6 with TRBJ2-2; the D is unclear. The length of the CDR3 is 13 residues. The germline CDR1 and CDR2 sequences are SGHDT and YYEEEE. Trimming removed 0 bases from V and 6 bases from J, with 6 bases in between. The CDR3 DNA sequence: TGTGCCAGCAGCTTGGTGGTTTCCGGGGAGCTGTTTTTT. Its translation: CASSLVVSGELFF. The whole variable domain, remainder taken from reference TRBV5-6 and TRBJ2-2, is DAGVTQSPTHLIKTRGQQVTLRCSPKSGHDTVSWYQQALGQGPQFIFQYYEEEERQRGNFPDRFSGHQFPNYSSELNVNALLLGDSALYLCASSLVVSGELFFGEGSRLTVL.

Only a few counts were recorded for this clonotype. V usage is TRBV5-8 and J usage is TRBJ1-6, with D hard to call. The CDR3 extends over 14 amino acids. V was clipped by 5 bases and J by 9 bases, with 15 bases between them. Per germline, CDR1 SGHTS and CDR2 YDEGEE. The DNA for the CDR3 is TGTGCCAGCAGTTCTCTGGGCGGTGGTTCACCCCTCCACTTT. Its protein product is CASSSLGGGSPLHF. Full variable domain (missing parts from reference TRBV5-8 and TRBJ1-6): EAGVTQSPTHLIKTRGQQATLRCSPISGHTSVYWYQQALGLGLQFLLWYDEGEERNRGNFPPRFSGRQFPNYSSELNVNALELEDSALYLCASSSLGGGSPLHFGNGTRLTVT.

The chain joins TRBV25-1 to TRBJ1-2; 9 bases map to TRBD1. The germline CDR1 and CDR2 sequences are MGHDK and SYGVNS. V lost 6 bases to trimming and J lost 4 bases; unmatched junction nucleotides: 6. The CDR3 length is 14 residues. The CDR3 loop is CASSRGQGGYGYTF. The CDR3 coding sequence is TGTGCCAGCAGCCGGGGACAGGGTGGCTATGGCTACACCTTC.

Concerning this clonotype itself: It may be a read error: a sequence one base away is much more abundant. The V gene is TRBV12-3 or TRBV12-4, the J gene TRBJ1-6; no clear D. The CDR3 length is 14 residues. Deletions cut 5 bases from V and 11 bases from J, with 16 bases between. The CDR3 protein is CASSSQSHQTPLHF. CDR3 coding DNA: TGTGCCAGCAGTAGTCAGTCACACCAGACACCCCTCCACTTT.

The genes are TRBV6-5 and TRBJ2-7, with 9 bases lining up with TRBD2. V lost 5 bases, J lost 2 bases, and 7 bases stayed unmatched. This CDR3 has 15 residues. Germline assignment: CDR1 MNHEY and CDR2 SVGAGI. The CDR3 sequence: CASSHRGTSTYEQYF. The CDR3 DNA reads TGTGCCAGCAGTCACCGGGGGACTAGCACCTACGAGCAGTACTTC.

This clonotype was found many times. The rearrangement joins TRBV6-5 to TRBJ1-5; D is uncertain. The germline V gene has CDR1 MNHEY and CDR2 SVGAGI. V lost 10 bases to trimming and J lost 5 bases, with 12 bases between them. The CDR3 sequence is 12 residues long. The CDR3 coding sequence is TGTGCCAACCGCAGGTTCGATCAGCCCCAGCATTTT. Residues: CANRRFDQPQHF.

This clonotype was recorded a few times. The gene calls are TRBV19 and TRBJ2-7; weak D call: TRBD1 (5 bases). The CDR3 totals 13 residues. The germline CDR1 and CDR2 sequences are LNHDA and SQIVND (reference sequence). V dropped 5 bases and J dropped 3 bases, with 11 bases sitting between them. The CDR3 spells CASSVTGFYEQYF. CDR3 DNA: TGTGCCAGTAGTGTAACAGGCTTCTACGAGCAGTACTTC.

This clonotype occurred a few times. CDR3 loop: CSARNYQANEKLFF. As DNA, the CDR3 is TGCAGTGCTAGAAATTATCAGGCGAATGAAAAACTGTTTTTT. The J gene is TRBJ1-4, the V gene TRBV20-1; D remains unclear. With 2 bases removed from V and 5 bases from J, the gap between germline ends came to 12 bases. The CDR3 spans 14 residues. Germline V gene lookup returns CDR1 DFQATT and CDR2 SNEGSKA (reference sequence).

This clonotype was observed a handful of times. The genes are TRBV30 and TRBJ1-1; D call uncertain. V gave up 5 bases and J gave up 4 bases, with 17 bases separating them. CDR1 GTSNPN and CDR2 SVGIG come from the germline V gene (reference sequence). The CDR3 is 14 residues long. The DNA for the CDR3 is TGTGCCTGGGATAACAGCAGGTCGGGCACTGAAGCTTTCTTT. Translated, it gives CAWDNSRSGTEAFF.

This clonotype was counted at least ten times. The V call is TRBV6-1, the J call TRBJ1-2; TRBD1 agrees at 7 bases. The CDR3 has 14 amino acids. V shed 3 bases and J 4 bases; nucleotides not matched to a gene: 5. CDR1 is MNHNS and CDR2 is SASEGT in the germline V gene. The CDR3 sequence: CASSENRGSYGYTF. The CDR3 DNA is TGTGCCAGCAGTGAGAACAGGGGCAGCTATGGCTACACCTTC.

This sequence joins TRBV30 and TRBJ2-6; D is unclear. The CDR3 totals 14 residues. Deletions cut 4 bases from V and 1 base from J, with 8 bases between. Looked up from germline, CDR1 is GTSNPN and CDR2 is SVGIG (reference sequence). CDR3 DNA sequence: TGTGCCTGGACCCGGACGTCTGGGGCCAACGTCCTGACTTTC. Translated, it gives CAWTRTSGANVLTF. The full variable domain, with the rest looked up from reference TRBV30 and TRBJ2-6, is SQTIHQWPATLVQPVGSPLSLECTVEGTSNPNLYWYRQAAGRGLQLLFYSVGIGQISSEVPQNLSASRPQDRQFILSSKKLLLSDSGFYLCAWTRTSGANVLTFGAGSRLTVL.

This clonotype came up many times. The V gene is TRBV7-2, the J gene TRBJ2-7; 13 nucleotides match TRBD2. The junction had 5 bases not matched to a gene; V was cut back by 2 bases and J by 7 bases. Germline CDR1 SGHTA, CDR2 FQGNSA. The CDR3 sequence is 15 residues long. CDR3 DNA sequence: TGTGCCAGCAGCTTAACTAGCGGGAGGGCAAGAGAGCAGTACTTC. Its protein product is CASSLTSGRAREQYF.

This clonotype was found many times. The chain links TRBV7-2 to TRBJ2-2, with D maybe TRBD2 (5 bases). Germline assignment: CDR1 SGHTA and CDR2 FQGNSA. Trimming cost V 2 bases and J 8 bases, with 12 bases left between them. CDR3 size: 14 residues. CDR3 loop: CASSLRGALGELFF. The CDR3, as DNA: TGTGCCAGCAGCTTACGGGGAGCCTTAGGGGAGCTGTTTTTT.

The V and J genes are TRBV29-1 and TRBJ2-3; 8 bases map to TRBD2. CDR1 and CDR2 (germline): SQVTM, ANQGSEA. V dropped 8 bases and J dropped 3; count of bases not matched to a gene: 10. The CDR3 has 14 residues. CDR3 coding DNA: TGCAGCATCCCTCAACGGGGGGGAACAGATACGCAGTATTTT. This codes for CSIPQRGGTDTQYF.

With respect to this clonotype: This may arise from a read error, as a much more abundant clone is one base away. The rearrangement joins TRBV14 to TRBJ1-5, with a weak D call TRBD1 (5 bases). Trimming took 4 bases from V and 7 from J, leaving 14 bases between them. The CDR3 sequence is 14 residues long. Germline CDR1 reads SGHDN; CDR2 reads FVKESK. The CDR3 sequence is CASSPVRVGQPQHF. The DNA for the CDR3 is TGTGCCAGCAGCCCCGTCAGGGTAGGACAGCCCCAGCATTTT.

V usage is TRBV12-5 and J usage is TRBJ2-2; TRBD2 matches 10 bases. Germline CDR1 and CDR2: LGHNT and FRNRAP. The CDR3 is made up of 19 amino acids. Trimming removed 3 bases from V and 0 bases from J; junction bases left unmatched: 10. The CDR3 bases are TGTGCTAGTGGTTTCATTATAGCGGGGGGAAACACGAACACCGGGGAGCTGTTTTTT. It encodes CASGFIIAGGNTNTGELFF.

This clonotype was counted at least ten times. The chain employs TRBV7-8 and TRBJ2-7, with 8 bases matching TRBD2. V shed 6 bases, J shed 6 bases, and the junction held 7 bases outside the gene matches. This CDR3 is built from 13 residues. CDR1 is SGHVS, CDR2 FQNEAQ, per germline. The chain's CDR3 is CASRRPGGVEQYF. The CDR3, as DNA: TGTGCCAGCAGACGTCCGGGGGGGGTCGAGCAGTACTTC.

This clonotype was picked up a small number of times. The genes are TRBV24-1 and TRBJ1-5; D uncertain. V shed 11 bases and J shed 1 base, with 14 bases lying between them. Germline V gene lookup returns CDR1 KGHDR and CDR2 SFDVKD. The CDR3 has 14 amino acids. The CDR3 is CASRGISSNQPQHF. The DNA for the CDR3 is TGTGCCAGCCGAGGGATTTCGAGCAATCAGCCCCAGCATTTT.

This clonotype showed up many times. The CDR3 is CSVLSTGLYEQYF. In DNA, the CDR3 is TGCAGCGTCCTTTCGACAGGGTTGTACGAGCAGTACTTC. V usage is TRBV29-1 and J usage is TRBJ2-7; 7 positions agree with TRBD1. This CDR3 spans 13 amino acids. Per the germline V gene, CDR1 is SQVTM and CDR2 is ANQGSEA. With V trimmed by 6 bases and J by 4 bases, 9 bases remained unmatched.

This rearrangement joins TRBV5-4 to TRBJ2-7; D is possibly TRBD1 (6 bases). Trimming took 4 bases from V and 0 from J, leaving 11 bases between them. Germline lookup yields CDR1 SGHNT and CDR2 YYREEE (reference sequence). The CDR3 has 14 amino acids. The CDR3 bases are TGTGCCAGCAGCCCCTCGGACAGCTCCTACGAGCAGTACTTC. Amino acids: CASSPSDSSYEQYF.

This clonotype has ten or more counts. V usage is TRBV19 and J usage is TRBJ1-6; 7 positions agree with TRBD1. The CDR3 loop spans 14 amino acids. V lost 6 bases, J lost 10 bases, and 9 bases stayed unmatched. Looked up from germline, CDR1 is LNHDA and CDR2 is SQIVND (reference sequence). CDR3 bases: TGTGCCAGTAGGGAGACAGGGTCGGAGTCACCCCTCCACTTT. It translates to CASRETGSESPLHF. The full variable domain, rest sourced from reference TRBV19 and TRBJ1-6, is DGGITQSPKYLFRKEGQNVTLSCEQNLNHDAMYWYRQDPGQGLRLIYYSQIVNDFQKGDIAEGYSVSREKKESFPLTVTSAQKNPTAFYLCASRETGSESPLHFGNGTRLTVT.

Concerning this clonotype itself: A much larger clone sits a single nucleotide away, making a read error possible. This sequence joins TRBV2 and TRBJ2-5; weak D call: TRBD2 (7 bases). CDR3 size: 14 residues. Germline-derived CDR1 and CDR2 are SNHLY and FYNNEI. The DNA of the CDR3 is TGTGCCGGCAGCGGGGACACGGTTCGGGAGACCCAGTACTTC. Encoded protein: CAGSGDTVRETQYF.

The V call is TRBV7-8, the J call TRBJ1-6; D not certain. CDR1 SGHVS and CDR2 FQNEAQ come from the germline V gene. Trimming stripped 1 base from V and 9 bases from J, with 16 bases between. The CDR3 has 16 amino acids. CDR3 DNA sequence: TGTGCCAGCAGCTTAGGGTACAGATTGGGTAGTTCACCCCTCCACTTT. This encodes CASSLGYRLGSSPLHF.

This clonotype has more than one count but fewer than ten. This chain links TRBV6-6 with TRBJ1-3, with 8 positions matching TRBD1. Trimming took 5 bases from V and 0 from J; bases not matched to a gene: 9. The V gene's germline CDR1 is MNHNY and CDR2 SVGAGI (reference sequence). The CDR3 totals 17 residues. The CDR3 region is CASSKNTGTGSGNTIYF. CDR3 nucleotide sequence: TGTGCCAGCAGTAAGAATACCGGGACAGGCTCTGGAAACACCATATATTTT.

The chain links TRBV20-1 to TRBJ2-5; D gene unclear. The germline CDR1 and CDR2 sequences are DFQATT and SNEGSKA (reference sequence). The CDR3 spans 12 residues. The germline V and J ends were trimmed by 6 bases and 3 bases, with 11 bases remaining between them. CDR3 in amino acids: CSASSPEETQYF. In DNA form, the CDR3 reads TGCAGTGCCAGCAGCCCAGAAGAGACCCAGTACTTC.

The chain employs TRBV7-8 and TRBJ1-1, with unresolved D. CDR3 length: 14 residues. The germline CDR1 and CDR2 sequences are SGHVS and FQNEAQ. V lost 8 bases and J 1 base, leaving 14 bases between the germline ends. CDR3 amino acids: CASSPPDKNTEAFF. CDR3 coding DNA: TGTGCCAGCTCACCACCAGACAAGAACACTGAAGCTTTCTTT.